These 6 T cell receptor beta chains originate from one sample sequenced in a study of cytomegalovirus exposure and HLA in healthy donors. PCR used 60 Vbeta primers and 13 Jbeta primers. Repertoires were generated with immunoSEQ multiplex PCR, while TCRdb's copy carries only in-frame clones and drops some. The table shows some 110,000 clones, with approximately 69% occurring only once. Specimen: PBMCs. These receptors all come from a woman between 45 and 60 years old in good health and CMV-seropositive.

The chain has TRBV9 and TRBJ2-7, with D perhaps matching TRBD2 (7 bases). CDR1 SGDLS and CDR2 YYNGEE come from the germline V gene. The V and J ends lost 0 bases and 4 bases respectively, with 14 bases between them. The CDR3 loop spans 15 amino acids. The chain's CDR3 is CASSVEGGLGYEQYF. CDR3 in DNA: TGTGCCAGCAGCGTAGAGGGGGGGCTTGGTTACGAGCAGTACTTC.

This clone appeared a few times. This chain connects TRBV30 to TRBJ1-1, with 8 positions matching TRBD1. Trimming removed 3 bases from V and 4 bases from J; junction bases left unmatched: 4. The CDR3 length is 13 residues. CDR1 and CDR2 (germline): GTSNPN, SVGIG (reference sequence). DNA of the CDR3: TGTGCCTGGAGACGGACAGGGTCCACTGAAGCTTTCTTT. This gives the protein CAWRRTGSTEAFF.

This chain links TRBV7-9 with TRBJ1-3, with D perhaps matching TRBD1 (5 bases). Looked up from germline, CDR1 is SEHNR and CDR2 is FQNEAQ (reference sequence). The CDR3 consists of 14 residues. V lost 5 bases and J lost 2, with 10 bases in between. The CDR3 protein is CASSPQEPGNTIYF. CDR3 nucleotide sequence: TGTGCCAGCAGCCCACAGGAACCTGGAAACACCATATATTTT.

The chain combines TRBV5-6 with TRBJ1-2, with D perhaps TRBD1 (5 bases). CDR1 and CDR2 (germline): SGHDT, YYEEEE. Trimming stripped 0 bases from V and 1 base from J, with 16 bases between. The CDR3 contains 17 residues. CDR3 region: CASSLDGREWSNYGYTF. CDR3 sequence (DNA): TGTGCCAGCAGCTTGGATGGCAGGGAATGGAGTAACTATGGCTACACCTTC.

In this sample, this clone turned up once. This sequence joins TRBV6-5 and TRBJ2-3; TRBD2 matches 8 bases. The CDR3 loop spans 14 amino acids. After removal of 6 bases from V and 5 bases from J, the junction contained 7 bases not matched to a gene. The germline CDR1 and CDR2 sequences are MNHEY and SVGAGI. The CDR3 DNA reads TGTGCCAGCAGAAACGACCTAGCGGGAGATACGCAGTATTTT. This encodes CASRNDLAGDTQYF.

J is TRBJ2-7 and V is TRBV6-1; 8 bases are shared with TRBD2. The CDR3 length is 15 residues. Trimming removed 1 base from V and 2 bases from J; junction bases left unmatched: 4. Germline loops: CDR1 MNHNS, CDR2 SASEGT. CDR3 region: CASSEGSGAPYEQYF. The CDR3 DNA reads as TGTGCCAGCAGTGAAGGTAGCGGGGCCCCCTACGAGCAGTACTTC.